Listed below are T cell receptor beta chains from one sample, sequenced in a study of blood T cell repertoires in COVID-19. Clones were read by immunoSEQ multiplex PCR, and TCRdb kept only the in-frame ones, dropping some. The table records 70,000 to 90,000 clones, 70% to 90% of them present only once. The specimen was peripheral blood. The receptors stem from a man at least 80 years old with COVID-19, enrolled during active disease. Each CDR3 is given with its conserved first and last residue. The D gene is left open where the match is weak. Not every row has a clone size; where given, it reads once, few, many or a size class.

clone size: -; V gene: TRBV9; D gene: TRBD1; J gene: TRBJ1-3; CDR3 DNA: TGTGCCAGCAGCGTAGATTTAAGGGGACAGGGAAACACCATATATTTT; CDR3 protein: CASSVDLRGQGNTIYF
clone size: -; V gene: TRBV7-2; D gene: TRBD1; J gene: TRBJ2-3; CDR3 DNA: TGTGCCAGCAGCCCCTTGAGATGGGGACAGAACACAGATACGCAGTATTTT; CDR3 protein: CASSPLRWGQNTDTQYF
clone size: -; V gene: TRBV11-3; D gene: TRBD2; J gene: TRBJ2-7; CDR3 DNA: TGTGCCAGCAGCTTAGAGGAGCGGGGGCCTTCCTACGAGCAGTACTTC; CDR3 protein: CASSLEERGPSYEQYF
clone size: -; V gene: TRBV3-1/TRBV3-2; D gene: TRBD2; J gene: TRBJ2-1; CDR3 DNA: TGTGCCAGCAGCCAACCCACCCGGGGCAGTCTAGCGGGGGGGCCCAACAATGAGCAGTTCTTC; CDR3 protein: CASSQPTRGSLAGGPNNEQFF
clone size: -; V gene: TRBV10-3; D gene: TRBD1; J gene: TRBJ1-2; CDR3 DNA: TGTGCCATCAGGAATAGTGGACAGGGTCTCTATGGCTACACCTTC; CDR3 protein: CAIRNSGQGLYGYTF
clone size: -; V gene: TRBV18; D gene: -; J gene: TRBJ1-4; CDR3 DNA: TGTGCCAGCTCTCTACAGGGACGGCATGAAAAACTGTTTTTT; CDR3 protein: CASSLQGRHEKLFF
clone size: -; V gene: TRBV7-6; D gene: -; J gene: TRBJ2-2; CDR3 DNA: TGTGCCAGCAGGCAACCCTATGGCGGCACCGGGGAGCTGTTTTTT; CDR3 protein: CASRQPYGGTGELFF
clone size: few; V gene: TRBV29-1; D gene: TRBD1; J gene: TRBJ1-5; CDR3 DNA: TGCAGCGTTGCAACAGGGGGACTGAATCAGCCCCAGCATTTT; CDR3 protein: CSVATGGLNQPQHF
clone size: -; V gene: TRBV11-2; D gene: TRBD1; J gene: TRBJ2-1; CDR3 DNA: TGTGCCAGCAGCACCAGACAGGGTCCCCCCTACAATGAGCAGTTCTTC; CDR3 protein: CASSTRQGPPYNEQFF
clone size: -; V gene: TRBV19; D gene: TRBD1; J gene: TRBJ1-2; CDR3 DNA: TGTGCCAGTAGTATAGACCGGGACAGGGCTCCCTGGGGCTACACCTTC; CDR3 protein: CASSIDRDRAPWGYTF
clone size: -; V gene: TRBV11-3; D gene: TRBD1; J gene: TRBJ1-2; CDR3 DNA: TGTGCCAGCAGCTTAGACGGACAGGTCTATGGCTACACCTTC; CDR3 protein: CASSLDGQVYGYTF
clone size: -; V gene: TRBV2; D gene: -; J gene: TRBJ1-3; CDR3 DNA: TGTGCCAGCAGTGAGGGGAGGGGATCTGGAAACACCATATATTTT; CDR3 protein: CASSEGRGSGNTIYF
clone size: -; V gene: TRBV5-1; D gene: -; J gene: TRBJ1-1; CDR3 DNA: TGCGCCAGCAGCTGGACAGATCCAATGAACACTGAAGCTTTCTTT; CDR3 protein: CASSWTDPMNTEAFF
clone size: -; V gene: TRBV7-9; D gene: TRBD1; J gene: TRBJ1-2; CDR3 DNA: TGTGCCAGCAGCCATTGGGACAGGGCTAACTATGGCTACACCTTC; CDR3 protein: CASSHWDRANYGYTF
clone size: -; V gene: TRBV5-6; D gene: TRBD1; J gene: TRBJ1-5; CDR3 DNA: TGTGCCAGCAGCTTGTTTACAGGGGGGGGTCAGCCCCAGCATTTT; CDR3 protein: CASSLFTGGGQPQHF
clone size: -; V gene: TRBV28; D gene: -; J gene: TRBJ1-2; CDR3 DNA: TGTGCCAGCGCCACCCGAAGGGGCTATGGCTACACCTTC; CDR3 protein: CASATRRGYGYTF
clone size: -; V gene: TRBV7-2; D gene: TRBD1; J gene: TRBJ2-1; CDR3 DNA: TGTGCCAGCAGCCAGGACAGGGGCTCCTACAATGAGCAGTTCTTC; CDR3 protein: CASSQDRGSYNEQFF
clone size: -; V gene: TRBV2; D gene: -; J gene: TRBJ1-6; CDR3 DNA: TGTGCCAGCAGCAGGGGCAATTCACCCCTCCACTTT; CDR3 protein: CASSRGNSPLHF
clone size: -; V gene: TRBV5-5; D gene: TRBD1; J gene: TRBJ1-5; CDR3 DNA: TGTGCCAGCAGCGACACAGGGGAACAGCCCCAGCATTTT; CDR3 protein: CASSDTGEQPQHF
clone size: -; V gene: TRBV5-4; D gene: -; J gene: TRBJ1-6; CDR3 DNA: TGTGCCAGCAGCTTGGACAGGGCCCAAAATTCACCCCTCCACTTT; CDR3 protein: CASSLDRAQNSPLHF
clone size: -; V gene: TRBV4-1; D gene: -; J gene: TRBJ1-1; CDR3 DNA: TGCGCCAGCAGCCAAGTCCCCCCGCCGGCTGAAGCTTTCTTT; CDR3 protein: CASSQVPPPAEAFF
clone size: -; V gene: TRBV19; D gene: -; J gene: TRBJ1-6; CDR3 DNA: TGTGCCAGTAGTCCCCCCGGGGATTCACCCCTCCACTTT; CDR3 protein: CASSPPGDSPLHF
clone size: -; V gene: TRBV7-2; D gene: TRBD2; J gene: TRBJ2-1; CDR3 DNA: TGTGCCAGCAGCCCTAGCGGGGCGTCCTACAATGAGCAGTTCTTC; CDR3 protein: CASSPSGASYNEQFF
clone size: -; V gene: TRBV7-2; D gene: TRBD1; J gene: TRBJ1-5; CDR3 DNA: TGTGCCAGCAGCTTCCCAGGGGGAGGAGAGCCCCAGCATTTT; CDR3 protein: CASSFPGGGEPQHF
clone size: once; V gene: TRBV18; D gene: TRBD1; J gene: TRBJ2-6; CDR3 DNA: TGTGCCAGCTCAACGTGGACAGGGGGCTCTGGGGCCAACGTCCTGACTTTC; CDR3 protein: CASSTWTGGSGANVLTF
clone size: -; V gene: TRBV6-5; D gene: -; J gene: TRBJ1-1; CDR3 DNA: TGTGCCAGCAGTTACCGACAGGCTGAAGCTTTCTTT; CDR3 protein: CASSYRQAEAFF
clone size: -; V gene: TRBV5-1; D gene: TRBD2; J gene: TRBJ2-3; CDR3 DNA: TGCGCCAGCAGCTCGGACCTTAGCGGGGGGGCAGGAGATACGCAGTATTTT; CDR3 protein: CASSSDLSGGAGDTQYF
clone size: once; V gene: TRBV19; D gene: TRBD2; J gene: TRBJ2-4; CDR3 DNA: TGTGCCAGTAGTATATCAGGTCTAGCGGGGGCATCGGGAAACATTCAGTACTTC; CDR3 protein: CASSISGLAGASGNIQYF
clone size: -; V gene: TRBV27; D gene: TRBD1; J gene: TRBJ1-2; CDR3 DNA: TGTGCCACCGACCCGACAGGGCCACCTAACTATGGCTACACCTTC; CDR3 protein: CATDPTGPPNYGYTF
clone size: -; V gene: TRBV7-2; D gene: TRBD2; J gene: TRBJ2-1; CDR3 DNA: TGTGCCAGCAGCGGCACTAGCGGGGGTCCCACCTACAATGAGCAGTTCTTC; CDR3 protein: CASSGTSGGPTYNEQFF
clone size: -; V gene: TRBV15; D gene: TRBD1; J gene: TRBJ2-7; CDR3 DNA: TGTGCCACCAGCAGAGATGGGGCAGGGGGCGTCACCTACGAGCAGTACTTC; CDR3 protein: CATSRDGAGGVTYEQYF
clone size: once; V gene: TRBV7-2; D gene: -; J gene: TRBJ2-3; CDR3 DNA: TGTGCCAGCAGCTTAGGGCAGAGCACAGATACGCAGTATTTT; CDR3 protein: CASSLGQSTDTQYF
clone size: -; V gene: TRBV7-9; D gene: TRBD2; J gene: TRBJ2-3; CDR3 DNA: TGTGCCAGCAGCTTAGCGCCTCCGGCTAGCGGGCGACCGCGGACGCAGTATTTT; CDR3 protein: CASSLAPPASGRPRTQYF
clone size: -; V gene: TRBV7-3; D gene: -; J gene: TRBJ2-5; CDR3 DNA: TGTGCCAGCAGCTTAGGACTCGAACAGACCCAGTACTTC; CDR3 protein: CASSLGLEQTQYF
clone size: -; V gene: TRBV19; D gene: -; J gene: TRBJ2-7; CDR3 DNA: TGTGCCAGTAGTAAGGACAGGGAGGGCTACGAGCAGTACTTC; CDR3 protein: CASSKDREGYEQYF
clone size: -; V gene: TRBV7-2; D gene: TRBD1; J gene: TRBJ1-2; CDR3 DNA: TGTGCCAGCAGCTTAGTCGGGACAGGGGGAGGCTACACCTTC; CDR3 protein: CASSLVGTGGGYTF
clone size: -; V gene: TRBV7-2; D gene: TRBD1; J gene: TRBJ2-1; CDR3 DNA: TGTGCCAGCATCATTCACAGGGGCCTCAGCTCCTACAATGAGCAGTTCTTC; CDR3 protein: CASIIHRGLSSYNEQFF
clone size: -; V gene: TRBV5-1; D gene: -; J gene: TRBJ1-2; CDR3 DNA: TGCGCCAGCAGCTTGTATTCCAGCTATGGCTACACCTTC; CDR3 protein: CASSLYSSYGYTF
clone size: -; V gene: TRBV19; D gene: -; J gene: TRBJ1-2; CDR3 DNA: TGTGCCAGTAGTGTATTCTATGGCTACACCTTC; CDR3 protein: CASSVFYGYTF
clone size: once; V gene: TRBV3-1/TRBV3-2; D gene: -; J gene: TRBJ1-2; CDR3 DNA: TGTGCCAGCAGCCAAGAGGGCACCGCTAACTATGGCTACACCTTC; CDR3 protein: CASSQEGTANYGYTF